The rows below give T cell receptor beta chains drawn from one sample of a study of T cell responses to AZD1222 COVID-19 vaccine. TCRdb's copy holds only in-frame clones and misses some; the assay was immunoSEQ multiplex PCR. The table has roughly 100,000 clones, about 80% seen once. The starting material was peripheral blood, obtained on day 0 of AZD1222 vaccination. These receptors were obtained from an adult in good health. CDR3s include the opening cysteine and the closing phenylalanine or tryptophan. D genes are given only for firm matches. Clone sizes are given selectively: once, few, many, or a class where the clone is expanded.

cdr3_length: 17; d_call: NA; v_call: TRBV21-1; clone_size: NA; j_call: TRBJ1-2; cdr3_aa: CASSIRYNDSSNYGYTF; cdr3_nt: TGTGCCAGCAGCATCCGATACAACGACAGCTCTAACTATGGCTACACCTTC
cdr3_length: 13; d_call: NA; v_call: TRBV7-8; clone_size: NA; j_call: TRBJ1-1; cdr3_aa: CASSFQVGAAAFF; cdr3_nt: TGTGCCAGCAGCTTCCAGGTGGGGGCAGCAGCTTTCTTT
cdr3_length: 14; d_call: NA; v_call: TRBV2; clone_size: NA; j_call: TRBJ1-5; cdr3_aa: CASSVGRTAQPQHF; cdr3_nt: TGTGCCAGCAGTGTCGGGAGGACCGCTCAGCCCCAGCATTTT
cdr3_length: 13; d_call: NA; v_call: TRBV5-1; clone_size: NA; j_call: TRBJ1-1; cdr3_aa: CASSFRDNTEAFF; cdr3_nt: TGCGCCAGCAGCTTCCGAGATAACACTGAAGCTTTCTTT
cdr3_length: 15; d_call: TRBD1; v_call: TRBV27; clone_size: NA; j_call: TRBJ1-4; cdr3_aa: CASSLFQGGNEKLFF; cdr3_nt: TGTGCCAGCAGTTTATTTCAGGGGGGTAATGAAAAACTGTTTTTT
cdr3_length: 13; d_call: NA; v_call: TRBV2; clone_size: NA; j_call: TRBJ1-2; cdr3_aa: CASSEGLGGGYTF; cdr3_nt: TGTGCCAGCAGTGAAGGACTGGGAGGCGGCTACACCTTC
cdr3_length: 14; d_call: NA; v_call: TRBV5-5; clone_size: once; j_call: TRBJ2-7; cdr3_aa: CASSLSIVRNRQYF; cdr3_nt: TGTGCCAGCAGCTTGTCAATTGTGAGAAATCGGCAGTACTTC
cdr3_length: 13; d_call: NA; v_call: TRBV18; clone_size: NA; j_call: TRBJ2-7; cdr3_aa: CASSPAIVYEQYF; cdr3_nt: TGTGCCAGCTCACCTGCCATTGTCTACGAGCAGTACTTC
cdr3_length: 13; d_call: NA; v_call: TRBV12-3/TRBV12-4; clone_size: NA; j_call: TRBJ1-2; cdr3_aa: CASKRVVGGGYTF; cdr3_nt: TGTGCCAGCAAAAGGGTGGTTGGCGGGGGCTACACCTTC
cdr3_length: 13; d_call: NA; v_call: TRBV14; clone_size: NA; j_call: TRBJ1-1; cdr3_aa: CASSESLNTEAFF; cdr3_nt: TGTGCCAGCAGCGAGAGCTTGAACACTGAAGCTTTCTTT
cdr3_length: 14; d_call: NA; v_call: TRBV28; clone_size: NA; j_call: TRBJ1-4; cdr3_aa: CASSPGRANEKLFF; cdr3_nt: TGTGCCAGCAGCCCGGGACGGGCTAATGAAAAACTGTTTTTT
cdr3_length: 13; d_call: NA; v_call: TRBV9; clone_size: NA; j_call: TRBJ2-1; cdr3_aa: CASSVGDGVKLFF; cdr3_nt: TGTGCCAGCAGCGTAGGCGACGGGGTAAAACTGTTCTTC
cdr3_length: 16; d_call: TRBD1; v_call: TRBV4-1; clone_size: NA; j_call: TRBJ2-7; cdr3_aa: CASSHNTGTGRYEQYF; cdr3_nt: TGCGCCAGCAGCCATAATACCGGGACAGGACGCTACGAGCAGTACTTC
cdr3_length: 13; d_call: NA; v_call: TRBV5-4; clone_size: NA; j_call: TRBJ2-1; cdr3_aa: CASSFSGNNEQFF; cdr3_nt: TGTGCCAGCAGCTTCTCCGGAAACAATGAGCAGTTCTTC
cdr3_length: 16; d_call: TRBD2; v_call: TRBV7-2; clone_size: NA; j_call: TRBJ2-1; cdr3_aa: CASSSSSGNSYNEQFF; cdr3_nt: TGTGCCAGCAGCTCGTCTAGCGGGAATTCCTACAATGAGCAGTTCTTC
cdr3_length: 15; d_call: NA; v_call: TRBV7-2; clone_size: NA; j_call: TRBJ1-3; cdr3_aa: CASSLQGASGNTIYF; cdr3_nt: TGTGCCAGCAGCTTACAGGGCGCCTCTGGAAACACCATATATTTT
cdr3_length: 15; d_call: NA; v_call: TRBV11-3; clone_size: medium-sized; j_call: TRBJ2-2; cdr3_aa: CASSPGVASGGELFF; cdr3_nt: TGTGCCAGCAGCCCAGGGGTGGCTAGCGGCGGGGAGCTGTTTTTT
cdr3_length: 14; d_call: NA; v_call: TRBV28; clone_size: once; j_call: TRBJ1-2; cdr3_aa: CASSLKGQGYGYTF; cdr3_nt: TGTGCCAGCAGTTTAAAGGGGCAGGGCTATGGCTACACCTTC
cdr3_length: 13; d_call: NA; v_call: TRBV9; clone_size: NA; j_call: TRBJ1-2; cdr3_aa: CASSVRAYYGYTF; cdr3_nt: TGTGCCAGCAGCGTAAGGGCTTACTATGGCTACACCTTC
cdr3_length: 14; d_call: NA; v_call: TRBV27; clone_size: NA; j_call: TRBJ1-1; cdr3_aa: CASSLGGSVTEAFF; cdr3_nt: TGTGCCAGCAGTTTAGGGGGTTCGGTCACTGAAGCTTTCTTT
cdr3_length: 12; d_call: NA; v_call: TRBV12-3/TRBV12-4; clone_size: NA; j_call: TRBJ2-1; cdr3_aa: CASSLEYNEQFF; cdr3_nt: TGTGCCAGCAGTTTAGAGTACAATGAGCAGTTCTTC
cdr3_length: 12; d_call: NA; v_call: TRBV10-3; clone_size: NA; j_call: TRBJ2-7; cdr3_aa: CAIKSVGDEQYF; cdr3_nt: TGTGCCATCAAGTCGGTCGGAGACGAGCAGTACTTC
cdr3_length: 13; d_call: NA; v_call: TRBV7-6; clone_size: NA; j_call: TRBJ1-5; cdr3_aa: CASSLGSSQPQHF; cdr3_nt: TGTGCCAGCAGCTTGGGCAGCTCTCAGCCCCAGCATTTT
cdr3_length: 13; d_call: NA; v_call: TRBV2; clone_size: NA; j_call: TRBJ1-4; cdr3_aa: CASSYSLGEKLFF; cdr3_nt: TGTGCCAGCAGTTACTCCCTGGGGGAAAAACTGTTTTTT
cdr3_length: 14; d_call: TRBD1; v_call: TRBV19; clone_size: few; j_call: TRBJ1-1; cdr3_aa: CASSIVGRGQWAFF; cdr3_nt: TGTGCCAGTAGTATAGTGGGCAGGGGGCAGTGGGCTTTCTTT
cdr3_length: 18; d_call: TRBD2; v_call: TRBV7-2; clone_size: NA; j_call: TRBJ2-1; cdr3_aa: CASSLRTSSGFVHNEQFF; cdr3_nt: TGTGCCAGCAGCTTAAGAACCTCTAGCGGCTTCGTTCACAATGAGCAGTTCTTC
cdr3_length: 15; d_call: TRBD1; v_call: TRBV25-1; clone_size: once; j_call: TRBJ1-6; cdr3_aa: CASQGEGSGNSPLHF; cdr3_nt: TGTGCCAGCCAGGGGGAAGGGTCGGGTAATTCACCCCTCCACTTT
cdr3_length: 18; d_call: NA; v_call: TRBV21-1; clone_size: NA; j_call: TRBJ2-3; cdr3_aa: CASSKGSRGHTSTDTQYF; cdr3_nt: TGTGCCAGCAGCAAAGGGTCAAGGGGTCACACTAGCACAGATACGCAGTATTTT
cdr3_length: 16; d_call: NA; v_call: TRBV27; clone_size: once; j_call: TRBJ2-5; cdr3_aa: CASSSIPGGRQETQYF; cdr3_nt: TGTGCCAGCAGTTCCATCCCTGGGGGGAGACAAGAGACCCAGTACTTC
cdr3_length: 18; d_call: TRBD1; v_call: TRBV7-9; clone_size: NA; j_call: TRBJ1-2; cdr3_aa: CASSWDSLRGLKDYGYTF; cdr3_nt: TGTGCCAGCAGCTGGGATAGTCTCAGGGGGCTTAAGGACTATGGCTACACCTTC
cdr3_length: 20; d_call: TRBD1; v_call: TRBV6-2/TRBV6-3; clone_size: NA; j_call: TRBJ2-7; cdr3_aa: CASSYSTKEVRDRPPYEQYF; cdr3_nt: TGTGCCAGCAGTTACTCGACCAAGGAGGTTCGGGACAGACCCCCTTACGAGCAGTACTTC
cdr3_length: 12; d_call: NA; v_call: TRBV7-9; clone_size: many; j_call: TRBJ1-5; cdr3_aa: CASSFYNQPQHF; cdr3_nt: TGTGCCAGCAGCTTTTATAATCAGCCCCAGCATTTT
cdr3_length: 15; d_call: NA; v_call: TRBV5-1; clone_size: few; j_call: TRBJ1-4; cdr3_aa: CASSLTFSTNEKLFF; cdr3_nt: TGCGCCAGCAGCTTGACATTTTCAACTAATGAAAAACTGTTTTTT
cdr3_length: 15; d_call: TRBD2; v_call: TRBV7-6; clone_size: few; j_call: TRBJ2-2; cdr3_aa: CASSLGSGGTGELFF; cdr3_nt: TGTGCCAGCAGCTTAGGTAGCGGGGGAACCGGGGAGCTGTTTTTT
cdr3_length: 16; d_call: NA; v_call: TRBV4-1; clone_size: NA; j_call: TRBJ2-7; cdr3_aa: CASSQDPSQSSYEQYF; cdr3_nt: TGCGCCAGCAGCCAAGATCCCAGTCAGAGCTCCTACGAGCAGTACTTC
cdr3_length: 11; d_call: NA; v_call: TRBV5-4; clone_size: NA; j_call: TRBJ1-1; cdr3_aa: CASSLNTEAFF; cdr3_nt: TGTGCCAGCAGCTTGAACACTGAAGCTTTCTTT
cdr3_length: 16; d_call: TRBD1; v_call: TRBV27; clone_size: NA; j_call: TRBJ1-6; cdr3_aa: CASSLPGTGNNSPLHF; cdr3_nt: TGTGCCAGCAGTTTACCTGGGACAGGCAATAATTCACCCCTCCACTTT
cdr3_length: 19; d_call: NA; v_call: TRBV7-8; clone_size: NA; j_call: TRBJ2-3; cdr3_aa: CASSLGGLASLDSTDTQYF; cdr3_nt: TGTGCCAGCAGCTTAGGGGGTCTGGCTAGCCTTGATAGCACAGATACGCAGTATTTT
cdr3_length: 14; d_call: TRBD1; v_call: TRBV7-2; clone_size: NA; j_call: TRBJ1-2; cdr3_aa: CASSLLGQGAGYTF; cdr3_nt: TGTGCCAGCAGCTTATTAGGACAGGGGGCCGGCTACACCTTC
cdr3_length: 12; d_call: NA; v_call: TRBV19; clone_size: NA; j_call: TRBJ2-6; cdr3_aa: CASSGDLNVLTF; cdr3_nt: TGTGCCAGTAGTGGGGACCTCAACGTCCTGACTTTC
cdr3_length: 14; d_call: NA; v_call: TRBV19; clone_size: many; j_call: TRBJ1-3; cdr3_aa: CASRRGSSGNTIYF; cdr3_nt: TGTGCCAGTCGGAGGGGGAGCTCTGGAAACACCATATATTTT
cdr3_length: 15; d_call: NA; v_call: TRBV19; clone_size: NA; j_call: TRBJ1-1; cdr3_aa: CASSKWGGADTEAFF; cdr3_nt: TGTGCCAGTAGTAAATGGGGGGGCGCGGACACTGAAGCTTTCTTT
cdr3_length: 14; d_call: NA; v_call: TRBV27; clone_size: NA; j_call: TRBJ2-7; cdr3_aa: CASSLKGSGYEQYF; cdr3_nt: TGTGCCAGCAGTTTAAAGGGGAGCGGCTACGAGCAGTACTTC
cdr3_length: 15; d_call: TRBD1; v_call: TRBV30; clone_size: NA; j_call: TRBJ1-2; cdr3_aa: CAWSVGGQGPYGYTF; cdr3_nt: TGTGCCTGGAGTGTAGGGGGACAGGGGCCTTATGGCTACACCTTC
cdr3_length: 13; d_call: NA; v_call: TRBV11-3; clone_size: NA; j_call: TRBJ2-1; cdr3_aa: CASSPSSMDEQFF; cdr3_nt: TGTGCCAGCAGCCCCTCCTCGATGGATGAGCAGTTCTTC
cdr3_length: 14; d_call: NA; v_call: TRBV7-2; clone_size: NA; j_call: TRBJ2-7; cdr3_aa: CASSSSSVGYEQYF; cdr3_nt: TGTGCCAGCAGCTCATCTAGCGTTGGCTACGAGCAGTACTTC
cdr3_length: 14; d_call: NA; v_call: TRBV10-2; clone_size: NA; j_call: TRBJ1-5; cdr3_aa: CASSESGLNQPQHF; cdr3_nt: TGCGCCAGCAGTGAGTCGGGGCTCAATCAGCCCCAGCATTTT
cdr3_length: 15; d_call: NA; v_call: TRBV18; clone_size: NA; j_call: TRBJ2-5; cdr3_aa: CASSSISPGPETQYF; cdr3_nt: TGTGCCAGCTCCTCGATTTCTCCAGGGCCAGAGACCCAGTACTTC
cdr3_length: 13; d_call: TRBD1; v_call: TRBV10-2; clone_size: few; j_call: TRBJ1-2; cdr3_aa: CASSEGTGELYTF; cdr3_nt: TGCGCCAGCAGTGAGGGGACAGGGGAGCTCTACACCTTC
cdr3_length: 12; d_call: NA; v_call: TRBV28; clone_size: NA; j_call: TRBJ1-1; cdr3_aa: CASTPETGRAFF; cdr3_nt: TGTGCCAGCACCCCGGAGACGGGAAGAGCTTTCTTT
cdr3_length: 13; d_call: NA; v_call: TRBV6-2/TRBV6-3; clone_size: NA; j_call: TRBJ1-1; cdr3_aa: CASSFRTQGEAFF; cdr3_nt: TGTGCCAGCAGTTTCAGGACTCAAGGTGAAGCTTTCTTT
cdr3_length: 15; d_call: NA; v_call: TRBV6-1; clone_size: NA; j_call: TRBJ1-1; cdr3_aa: CASSEPGGKGREAFF; cdr3_nt: TGTGCCAGCAGTGAACCCGGGGGGAAAGGCCGTGAAGCTTTCTTT